One T cell receptor (beta chain) is described in this entry. The method was immunoSEQ multiplex PCR; TCRdb's version includes in-frame clones alone and lacks a portion of them. The sample includes a few hundred thousand clones, about 91% of them seen just once. V gave up 0 bases and J gave up 7 bases; unmatched junction bases: 7. The CDR3 is made up of 15 amino acids. Germline lookup yields CDR1 LNHDA and CDR2 SQIVND (reference sequence). This record belongs to a study of blood T cell repertoires in COVID-19. The sample taken for sequencing was peripheral blood. The source is a woman aged 40 to 50 who had recovered from COVID-19. The chain links TRBV19 to TRBJ1-1, with TRBD1 matching 8 bases. The CDR3 loop reads CASSIDLGGQDEAFF. The CDR3 DNA reads as TGTGCCAGTAGTATAGATCTTGGGGGACAGGATGAAGCTTTCTTT. Drawing the rest from reference TRBV19 and TRBJ1-1, the complete variable domain is DGGITQSPKYLFRKEGQNVTLSCEQNLNHDAMYWYRQDPGQGLRLIYYSQIVNDFQKGDIAEGYSVSREKKESFPLTVTSAQKNPTAFYLCASSIDLGGQDEAFFGQGTRLTVV.